Below are 10 T cell receptor beta chains sequenced from a single sample in a study of regulatory T cells in long-lasting Graves disease. Time point of the sample: newly diagnosed GD, antithyroid drugs for less than 3 months. The authors made the TCR library using RNA they extracted from PBMCs. Arm-PCR with iRepertoire HTBI primers amplified the CDR3 regions for these TCR beta libraries. One entry per CDR3 protein, called by TCRdb with MiXCR from the multiplex PCR reads. The profile shows about 320,000 distinct CDR3 sequences, 15% to 20% of them singletons. Sample: peripheral blood mononuclear cells (PBMCs), taken at new diagnosis, from a patient treated with antithyroid drugs. These receptors were taken from a female donor with Graves disease.

In this sample, this clonotype turned up many times. The V and J genes are TRBV6-5 and TRBJ2-5; 8 bases agree with TRBD2. Germline V gives CDR1 MNHEY, CDR2 SVGAGI. Trimming cost V 4 bases and J 1 base; bases outside gene matches: 11. The CDR3 runs 17 residues. The CDR3 nucleotides read TGTGCCAGCAGTTCCCCCCTGACTAGCGCTATCCAAGAGACCCAGTACTTC. Its translation: CASSSPLTSAIQETQYF.

This clonotype was recorded at least ten times. The V gene is TRBV10-3, the J gene TRBJ2-5; D uncertain. CDR3 length: 13 residues. V shed 6 bases and J shed 1 base, with 9 bases lying between them. Germline V gene sequence: CDR1 ENHRY, CDR2 SYGVKD. CDR3 coding DNA: TGTGCCATCAGCCCCGCCGGCCAAGAGACCCAGTACTTC. It translates to CAISPAGQETQYF.

V usage is TRBV5-5 and J usage is TRBJ2-1; tentative D call: TRBD2 (5 bases). The CDR3 is 13 amino acids. V gave up 2 bases and J gave up 7 bases, with 10 bases separating them. The germline gives CDR1 SGHKS, CDR2 YYEKEE (reference sequence). As DNA, the CDR3 is TGTGCCAGCAGCTTAGCCACTAGAAATGAGCAGTTCTTC. Encoded protein: CASSLATRNEQFF.

The rearrangement uses TRBV14 and TRBJ2-2; tentative D call: TRBD2 (5 bases). The CDR3 sequence is 14 residues long. The germline CDR1 and CDR2 sequences are SGHDN and FVKESK. V was clipped by 5 bases and J by 6 bases, with 13 bases between them. The CDR3 nucleotides read TGTGCCAGCAGCAACCTCGGGATCTCCGGGGAGCTGTTTTTT. Translated: CASSNLGISGELFF. Variable domain in full (rest from reference TRBV14 and TRBJ2-2): EAGVTQFPSHSVIEKGQTVTLRCDPISGHDNLYWYRRVMGKEIKFLLHFVKESKQDESGMPNNRFLAERTGGTYSTLKVQPAELEDSGVYFCASSNLGISGELFFGEGSRLTVL.

In DNA form, the CDR3 reads TGCGCCAGCAGCCACCTGCCCGGGGGCCCAGTGAATGAGCAGTTCTTC. Protein: CASSHLPGGPVNEQFF. V is TRBV4-1 and J is TRBJ2-1; D assignment may be TRBD1 or TRBD2 (6 bases each). The CDR3 is 16 amino acids. Germline CDR1 MGHRA, CDR2 YSYEKL. V was clipped by 3 bases and J by 7 bases, with 19 bases between them.

Only a few counts were recorded for this clonotype. The gene calls are TRBV30 and TRBJ2-7; 10 bases fit TRBD1. Germline CDR1 is GTSNPN and CDR2 is SVGIG (reference sequence). V lost 2 bases and J lost 2; bases outside the gene matches: 3. The CDR3 contains 14 residues. CDR3 nucleotide sequence: TGTGCCTGGAGTACCGGGACAGGGGCCTACGAGCAGTACTTC. Translated, it gives CAWSTGTGAYEQYF. Filled out from reference TRBV30 and TRBJ2-7, the complete variable domain reads SQTIHQWPATLVQPVGSPLSLECTVEGTSNPNLYWYRQAAGRGLQLLFYSVGIGQISSEVPQNLSASRPQDRQFILSSKKLLLSDSGFYLCAWSTGTGAYEQYFGPGTRLTVT.

In this sample, this clonotype turned up many times. V usage is TRBV12-3 or TRBV12-4 and J usage is TRBJ1-1; no clear D gene. CDR3 size: 14 residues. Trimming cost V 4 bases and J 7 bases, with 16 bases left between them. The DNA of the CDR3 is TGTGCCAGCAGTTCCTGGCTCGTTGAGGGTGAAGCTTTCTTT. Translated, it gives CASSSWLVEGEAFF.

This clonotype was observed many times. The rearrangement uses TRBV9 and TRBJ1-6; no clear D gene. V lost 3 bases and J lost 8, with 27 bases in between. This CDR3 is 19 amino acids long. CDR1 and CDR2 (germline): SGDLS, YYNGEE. Here the CDR3 reads CASSDREGLATAPYSPLHF. DNA of the CDR3: TGTGCCAGCAGCGACAGAGAGGGCTTGGCGACCGCCCCTTATTCACCCCTCCACTTT.

The CDR3 nucleotides read TGCGCCAGCAGCCCAGAAGCAGGATATAGCAATCAGCCCCAGCATTTT. Encoded protein: CASSPEAGYSNQPQHF. The gene calls are TRBV5-1 and TRBJ1-5; the D is unclear. Trimming stripped 4 bases from V and 0 bases from J, with 14 bases between. The CDR3 runs 16 residues. Germline lookup yields CDR1 SGHRS and CDR2 YFSETQ.

The gene calls are TRBV11-2 and TRBJ1-1; perhaps TRBD1 as D (5 bases). The V and J ends lost 4 bases and 0 bases respectively, with 21 bases between them. CDR3 length: 18 amino acids. Germline CDR1 reads SGHAT; CDR2 reads FQNNGV. The DNA of the CDR3 is TGTGCCAGCAGCTCAAGACGCTCAACGGGACGGCTGAACACTGAAGCTTTCTTT. Its protein product is CASSSRRSTGRLNTEAFF.